The entry below describes one T cell receptor beta chain. This entry belongs to a study of T cell repertoires in cytomegalovirus infection. Study-level information: Public TCR beta signature analysis indicated the presence of both CMV infection and matching HLA type.

MiXCR was run by TCRdb on the reads, yielding one entry per CDR3 protein. The sample consists of fewer than 550,000 distinct CDR3 sequences, approximately 25% of them appearing once. The germline V gene has CDR1 MNHEY and CDR2 SVGAGI. Trimming took 5 bases from V and 4 from J; bases not matched to a gene: 12. The CDR3 has 18 residues. The genes are TRBV6-5 and TRBJ2-3, with 13 bases fitting TRBD2. The TCR comes from a human donor in good health (CMV status not recorded). Some clones in this sample may be carry-over from other donors' samples. Sample: PBMCs. CDR3 loop: CASSGKRTSGSIADTQYF. Here the CDR3 DNA reads TGTGCCAGCAGTGGAAAGCGGACTAGCGGGAGTATTGCAGATACGCAGTATTTT.